These T cell receptor beta chains were read from a single sample in a study of cytomegalovirus exposure and HLA in healthy donors. Profiling relied on immunoSEQ multiplex PCR, and the TCRdb table lists in-frame clones only, not all of them. This table holds 100,000 to 150,000 clones. Sequencing was carried out using PBMCs. These receptors all stem from a man aged 18 to 29 in good health and CMV-seronegative. Both conserved end residues are part of each CDR3. D genes are given only for firm matches.

TRBD1	TRBV6-1	TRBJ1-4	CASVMDRANEKLFF	TGTGCCAGCGTGATGGACAGGGCTAATGAAAAACTGTTTTTT
TRBD1	TRBV18	TRBJ1-1	CASSRDRNTEAFF	TGTGCCAGCTCCAGGGACAGAAACACTGAAGCTTTCTTT
TRBD1	TRBV18	TRBJ2-2	CASSLRARDRGVTGELFF	TGTGCCAGCTCACTGCGGGCGCGAGACAGGGGAGTCACCGGGGAGCTGTTTTTT
NA	TRBV4-2	TRBJ1-1	CASSQDSGNTEAFF	TGTGCCAGCAGCCAAGATTCCGGGAACACTGAAGCTTTCTTT
NA	TRBV15	TRBJ1-2	CATSGGVSYGYTF	TGTGCCACCTCGGGGGGGGTGTCCTATGGCTACACCTTC
NA	TRBV4-1	TRBJ1-5	CASSHNRVGQPQHF	TGCGCCAGCAGCCACAACAGGGTAGGTCAGCCCCAGCATTTT
NA	TRBV5-6	TRBJ1-6	CASSPLARAYNSPLHF	TGTGCCAGCAGCCCCCTTGCCAGGGCCTATAATTCACCCCTCCACTTT
TRBD2	TRBV6-5	TRBJ2-7	CASSGRGGEVVQYF	TGTGCCAGCAGTGGGCGGGGAGGGGAAGTTGTGCAGTACTTC
NA	TRBV27	TRBJ2-7	CASSRRVHYEQYF	TGTGCCAGCAGCCGGAGGGTACACTACGAGCAGTACTTC
TRBD2	TRBV6-4	TRBJ2-1	CASSNLAGDYNEQFF	TGTGCCAGCAGTAATCTAGCGGGAGACTACAATGAGCAGTTCTTC
TRBD1	TRBV28	TRBJ1-5	CASSFFLDRASNQPQHF	TGTGCCAGCAGTTTTTTTCTCGACAGGGCCAGCAATCAGCCCCAGCATTTT
TRBD1	TRBV6-5	TRBJ1-5	CASSPQGANNQPQHF	TGTGCCAGCAGTCCACAGGGGGCAAACAATCAGCCCCAGCATTTT
NA	TRBV30	TRBJ1-2	CAWSVFPRNYGYTF	TGTGCCTGGAGTGTATTCCCCAGGAACTATGGCTACACCTTC
NA	TRBV19	TRBJ1-1	CASSELRTRTEAFF	TGTGCCAGTAGTGAGCTACGAACGAGGACTGAAGCTTTCTTT
NA	TRBV11-3	TRBJ2-2	CASSPVFREMSGELFF	TGTGCCAGCAGCCCCGTGTTTCGGGAGATGAGCGGGGAGCTGTTTTTT
TRBD1	TRBV27	TRBJ1-5	CASSPRTGGRLNQPQHF	TGTGCCAGCAGTCCAAGGACAGGGGGCCGACTCAATCAGCCCCAGCATTTT
NA	TRBV27	TRBJ1-5	CASSFRGALLGNQPQHF	TGTGCCAGCAGTTTTCGGGGGGCGTTATTGGGCAATCAGCCCCAGCATTTT
TRBD1	TRBV28	TRBJ2-1	CASRTPVGTGGINEQFF	TGTGCCAGCAGGACTCCAGTCGGGACAGGGGGGATAAATGAGCAGTTCTTC
NA	TRBV5-1	TRBJ2-6	CASRNSTVSGANVLTF	TGCGCCAGCAGGAATTCGACAGTCTCTGGGGCCAACGTCCTGACTTTC
NA	TRBV9	TRBJ1-2	CASTDQVYGYTF	TGTGCCAGCACCGATCAGGTGTACGGCTACACCTTC
NA	TRBV18	TRBJ1-1	CASSSLDTNTEAFF	TGTGCCAGCTCATCCCTCGACACGAACACTGAAGCTTTCTTT
NA	TRBV11-2	TRBJ2-5	CASSSTGFRQETQYF	TGTGCCAGCAGCTCAACAGGGTTCCGTCAAGAGACCCAGTACTTC
TRBD1	TRBV9	TRBJ2-7	CASSPLPEAGGPYEQYF	TGTGCCAGCAGCCCCCTTCCCGAGGCAGGGGGACCGTACGAGCAGTACTTC
NA	TRBV18	TRBJ2-7	CASSPGTTAYEQYF	TGTGCCAGCTCACCGGGCACAACCGCCTACGAGCAGTACTTC
NA	TRBV6-1	TRBJ2-5	CASTEGTGEQYF	TGTGCCAGCACGGAGGGAACGGGAGAGCAGTACTTC
NA	TRBV6-5	TRBJ2-7	CASSYGGTYEQYF	TGTGCCAGCAGTTACGGGGGCACCTACGAGCAGTACTTC
NA	TRBV5-5	TRBJ1-6	CASSQREETGFYNSPLHF	TGTGCCAGCAGCCAACGGGAAGAAACAGGGTTCTATAATTCACCCCTCCACTTT
TRBD1	TRBV9	TRBJ1-6	CASSVDSQGASSYNSPLHF	TGTGCCAGCAGCGTAGATTCACAGGGGGCGAGCTCCTATAATTCACCCCTCCACTTT
NA	TRBV5-1	TRBJ2-7	CASSYTRGNYEQYF	TGCGCCAGCAGCTATACTAGAGGGAACTACGAGCAGTACTTC
TRBD1	TRBV7-6	TRBJ2-6	CASSNRQGLGANVLTF	TGTGCCAGCAGCAACCGACAGGGTCTGGGGGCCAACGTCCTGACTTTC
NA	TRBV19	TRBJ1-2	CASTDGLATETYYGYTF	TGTGCCAGTACAGATGGGCTCGCGACAGAAACCTACTATGGCTACACCTTC